Following are 5 T cell receptor beta chains from one sample sequenced in a study of T cell responses to AZD1222 COVID-19 vaccine (dated by TCRdb to about 2021). Per the publication, the time point label means: baseline before first vaccination. Library preparation was by the immunoSEQ multiplex PCR assay. TCRdb's version of the immuneACCESS table is confined to in-frame rearrangements and falls short of the full clone set. An unresolved V gene accounts for under half of the shortfall where checked; the remainder is of unknown origin. The sample profile shows 120,000 or so clones; about 89% of them were found once. The ten largest clones take up roughly 1.6% of the sample. This sample comprised peripheral blood, obtained on day 0 of AZD1222 vaccination. The receptor set was obtained from an adult in good health.

The J gene is TRBJ2-7, the V gene TRBV29-1, with 9 nucleotides matching TRBD2. Per germline, CDR1 SQVTM and CDR2 ANQGSEA. The length of the CDR3 is 15 residues. Trimming at V came to 6 bases and at J to 2 bases, leaving 11 bases not matched to a gene. CDR3 in amino acids: CSVALSGSGAYEQYF. DNA of the CDR3: TGCAGCGTGGCACTTAGCGGGAGTGGGGCCTACGAGCAGTACTTC.

The J gene is TRBJ1-2, the V gene TRBV24-1; TRBD1 aligns across 9 bases. Germline assignment: CDR1 KGHDR and CDR2 SFDVKD. V shed 7 bases, J shed 1 base, and the junction held 3 bases outside the gene matches. This CDR3 spans 14 amino acids. The CDR3 protein is CATRATGGNYGYTF. CDR3 DNA sequence: TGTGCCACCAGGGCGACAGGGGGTAACTATGGCTACACCTTC.

The chain links TRBV7-8 to TRBJ1-5; no reliable D call. CDR1 and CDR2 (germline): SGHVS, FQNEAQ. V gave up 2 bases and J gave up 4 bases, with 3 bases separating them. This CDR3 has 12 residues. CDR3 loop: CASSLTNQPQHF. The CDR3 nucleotides read TGTGCCAGCAGCTTAACGAATCAGCCCCAGCATTTT.

The chain links TRBV19 to TRBJ2-7; TRBD2 aligns across 14 bases. Trimming took 3 bases from V and 2 from J; bases not matched to a gene: 3. The CDR3 length is 16 residues. Germline V lookup: CDR1 LNHDA, CDR2 SQIVND (reference sequence). CDR3 DNA: TGTGCCAGTAGTATCCAGACTAGCGGGAGGGCCTACGAGCAGTACTTC. Its protein is CASSIQTSGRAYEQYF.

The chain combines TRBV28 with TRBJ2-7; perhaps TRBD2 as D (5 bases). Between the trimmed V and J ends, which lost 7 bases and 1 base, there was a span of 14 bases. There are 14 residues in the CDR3. CDR1 and CDR2 from the germline V gene are MDHEN and SYDVKM. The CDR3 loop reads CASMEAGNSYEQYF. CDR3 in DNA: TGTGCCAGCATGGAGGCAGGTAATTCCTACGAGCAGTACTTC.